The 16 T cell receptor beta chains listed next were all sequenced from one sample in a study of blood T cell repertoires in COVID-19 (dated by TCRdb to about 2020). The library relied on the immunoSEQ multiplex PCR assay. This immuneACCESS table, as held by TCRdb, lists in-frame sequences with V and J called but not all clones. Of the missing ones, under half trace to an unresolved V gene in checked studies; the others have no known cause. This sample is represented by 150,000 to 200,000 clones; 88% of them were singletons. The ten biggest clones cover about 9.4% of the sample. Sequencing input: PBMCs or T cells enriched from blood (not recorded which). Every receptor here comes from a woman aged 18-29 years who had recovered from COVID-19.

The genes are TRBV28 and TRBJ1-4; 7 nucleotides line up with TRBD1. The CDR3 contains 13 residues. Germline CDR1 MDHEN, CDR2 SYDVKM. V was clipped by 6 bases and J by 14 bases; unmatched bases: 12. CDR3 in amino acids: CASRTTRGVVLFF. The CDR3 DNA reads TGTGCCAGCAGAACTACCAGGGGGGTAGTGCTGTTTTTT. Using reference TRBV28 and TRBJ1-4 for the parts outside the CDR3, the full variable domain is DVKVTQSSRYLVKRTGEKVFLECVQDMDHENMFWYRQDPGLGLRLIYFSYDVKMKEKGDIPEGYSVSREKKERFSLILESASTNQTSMYLCASRTTRGVVLFFGSGTQLSVL.

The chain has TRBV5-6 and TRBJ2-7; D is unclear. The CDR3 runs to 15 residues. V lost 0 bases to trimming and J lost 0 bases, with 10 bases between them. Germline V gene lookup returns CDR1 SGHDT and CDR2 YYEEEE. The CDR3 reads CASSLGPVGSYEQYF. For the CDR3, the DNA is TGTGCCAGCAGCTTGGGCCCCGTCGGCTCCTACGAGCAGTACTTC. The full variable domain, with the rest looked up from reference TRBV5-6 and TRBJ2-7, is DAGVTQSPTHLIKTRGQQVTLRCSPKSGHDTVSWYQQALGQGPQFIFQYYEEEERQRGNFPDRFSGHQFPNYSSELNVNALLLGDSALYLCASSLGPVGSYEQYFGPGTRLTVT.

J is TRBJ2-1 and V is TRBV28; 7 nucleotides align to TRBD1. The CDR3 is 13 amino acids. V gave up 4 bases and J gave up 7 bases; unmatched junction bases: 4. Germline V gene lookup returns CDR1 MDHEN and CDR2 SYDVKM. This chain's CDR3 is CASSWDSQNEQFF. For the CDR3, the DNA is TGTGCCAGCAGTTGGGACAGTCAAAATGAGCAGTTCTTC.

V is TRBV5-1 and J is TRBJ1-3; 12 bases map to TRBD1. CDR1 and CDR2 (germline): SGHRS, YFSETQ. The ends lost 5 bases at V and 4 bases at J; junction bases unmatched: 4. CDR3 length equals 15 residues. CDR3 sequence reads: CASRGTGGIGNTIYF. DNA for the CDR3: TGCGCCAGCAGGGGGACAGGGGGCATCGGAAACACCATATATTTT.

This clone was seen only a few times. V usage is TRBV12-3 or TRBV12-4 and J usage is TRBJ1-5; no clear D. This CDR3 comprises 12 residues. The ends were cut back, 3 bases at V and 7 bases at J, with 7 bases in the middle. Here the CDR3 DNA reads TGTGCCAGCAGTTTGGCTCGACAGCCCCAGCATTTT. It specifies CASSLARQPQHF.

J is TRBJ2-3 and V is TRBV7-2; 11 bases map to TRBD2. Germline CDR1 and CDR2: SGHTA and FQGNSA. This CDR3 comprises 16 residues. The V segment lost 2 bases and the J segment 1 base; nucleotides outside the gene matches: 2. The CDR3 nucleotides read TGTGCCAGCAGCTTATTAGCGGGGGGGCGCACAGATACGCAGTATTTT. Translating it yields CASSLLAGGRTDTQYF. Full variable domain (missing parts from reference TRBV7-2 and TRBJ2-3): GAGVSQSPSNKVTEKGKDVELRCDPISGHTALYWYRQSLGQGLEFLIYFQGNSAPDKSGLPSDRFSAERTGGSVSTLTIQRTQQEDSAVYLCASSLLAGGRTDTQYFGPGTRLTVL.

This CDR3 is CASSPTGYGYTF. The CDR3 bases are TGTGCCAGCTCACCGACGGGCTATGGCTACACCTTC. The rearrangement links TRBV18 to TRBJ1-2; no firm D call. This CDR3 region has 12 residues. Trimming took 3 bases from V and 4 from J, leaving 6 bases between them. Germline V gene lookup returns CDR1 KGHSH and CDR2 LQKENI.

The chain carries TRBV7-2 and TRBJ1-2; 9 bases fit TRBD1. This CDR3 has 15 amino acids. V trimming: 2 bases; J trimming: 7 bases; junction bases outside the gene matches: 8. Germline values: CDR1 SGHTA, CDR2 FQGNSA. The CDR3 sequence: CASSLNRGREGGYTF. DNA of the CDR3: TGTGCCAGCAGCTTAAACAGGGGGCGCGAGGGTGGCTACACCTTC. The full variable domain, with the rest looked up from reference TRBV7-2 and TRBJ1-2, is GAGVSQSPSNKVTEKGKDVELRCDPISGHTALYWYRQSLGQGLEFLIYFQGNSAPDKSGLPSDRFSAERTGGSVSTLTIQRTQQEDSAVYLCASSLNRGREGGYTFGSGTRLTVV.

This clone was seen a few times. This chain uses TRBV5-4 with TRBJ1-2; D perhaps matches TRBD1 (6 bases). Germline assignment: CDR1 SGHNT and CDR2 YYREEE (reference sequence). Trimming shortened V by 4 bases and J by 5 bases, and 18 bases separated the two germline ends. The CDR3 spans 15 residues. The CDR3 loop is CASSVAGTPFYGYTF. CDR3 bases: TGTGCCAGCAGCGTTGCCGGGACACCTTTTTATGGCTACACCTTC.

The chain combines TRBV27 with TRBJ2-7, with D possibly TRBD2 on 5 matching bases. Germline CDR1 MNHEY, CDR2 SMNVEV (reference sequence). V lost 4 bases and J 2 bases, leaving 9 bases between the germline ends. The CDR3 consists of 13 residues. The CDR3 DNA follows: TGTGCCAGCAGTTACGGGAAACCCTACGAGCAGTACTTC. Translation: CASSYGKPYEQYF.

This chain links TRBV28 with TRBJ1-4; 7 positions agree with TRBD1. The V gene end was trimmed by 8 bases and the J gene end by 4 bases; junction bases not matched to a gene: 4. Germline-derived CDR1 and CDR2 are MDHEN and SYDVKM. The CDR3 totals 13 residues. CDR3 amino acids: CASLDRDNEKLFF. The CDR3 DNA sequence: TGTGCCAGCCTCGACAGGGATAATGAAAAACTGTTTTTT. The whole variable domain, remainder taken from reference TRBV28 and TRBJ1-4, is DVKVTQSSRYLVKRTGEKVFLECVQDMDHENMFWYRQDPGLGLRLIYFSYDVKMKEKGDIPEGYSVSREKKERFSLILESASTNQTSMYLCASLDRDNEKLFFGSGTQLSVL.

The chain couples TRBV5-4 to TRBJ1-2, with D possibly matching TRBD1 (5 bases). With 2 bases removed from V and 5 bases from J, the gap between germline ends came to 7 bases. The CDR3 extends over 12 amino acids. Per the germline V gene, CDR1 is SGHNT and CDR2 is YYREEE (reference sequence). The CDR3 DNA reads TGTGCCAGCAGCTTACCAGGGTATGGCTACACCTTC. Protein sequence: CASSLPGYGYTF.

The J gene is TRBJ2-1, the V gene TRBV18, with TRBD2 matching 8 bases. The V and J ends lost 0 bases and 0 bases, in that order; junction bases with no gene match: 7. Looked up from germline, CDR1 is KGHSH and CDR2 is LQKENI. The CDR3 sequence is 18 residues long. The CDR3 loop is CASSPPVKRESSYNEQFF. The CDR3 bases are TGTGCCAGCTCACCACCGGTAAAGCGGGAGAGCTCCTACAATGAGCAGTTCTTC.

Only one count was recorded for this clone. In DNA form, the CDR3 reads TGTGCCAGTAGTATAGGGGGGACAAGTCAGTTCTTC. It yields the protein CASSIGGTSQFF. This chain links TRBV19 with TRBJ2-1; D is possibly TRBD1 (6 bases). The V gene lost 1 base and the J gene lost 13 bases, with 11 bases spanning the gap. The CDR3 spans 12 residues. Per germline, CDR1 LNHDA and CDR2 SQIVND (reference sequence).

The V call is TRBV21-1, the J call TRBJ2-4; the table's D call, TRBD1, was not checked against the DNA. TRBV21-1 constitutes a pseudogene. CDR3 length equals 16 residues. CDR3 sequence reads: CASSKEQGEAKNIQYF. As DNA, the CDR3 is TGTGCCAGCAGCAAAGAACAGGGGGAAGCCAAAAACATTCAGTACTTC.

This rearrangement joins TRBV19 to TRBJ1-5; D is undetermined. V lost 3 bases, J lost 0 bases, and 9 bases lay in between. In germline, CDR1 is LNHDA, CDR2 SQIVND (reference sequence). This CDR3 is built from 15 residues. CDR3 sequence: CASSISRDSNQPQHF. In DNA form, the CDR3 reads TGTGCCAGTAGTATCTCGCGGGATAGCAATCAGCCCCAGCATTTT.